Below, 23 T cell receptor beta chains from the same sample are listed, as sequenced in a study of shared clonotypes between healthy human individuals. The assay was immunoSEQ multiplex PCR, and TCRdb's table has in-frame clones only and misses some. Among 650,000 to 800,000 clones listed, 55% to 80% were seen once. The sequencing input was memory CD4+ T cells sorted from blood. Documented subset: CD45RA-negative fraction. The receptors here all came from a woman in her 30s in good health.

The chain couples TRBV5-1 to TRBJ2-2, with D uncertain. From germline, CDR1 is SGHRS and CDR2 YFSETQ. V lost 4 bases and J 5 bases, leaving 15 bases between the germline ends. The CDR3 sequence is 15 residues long. DNA of the CDR3: TGCGCCAGCAGCCTACCCCCTCCAAAGACCGGGGAGCTGTTTTTT. Its translation is CASSLPPPKTGELFF.

This clone has ten or more counts. This chain connects TRBV4-2 to TRBJ1-5; D is perhaps TRBD1 (6 bases). The CDR3 length is 17 residues. The germline V gene encodes CDR1 LGHNA and CDR2 YNFKEQ. V lost 1 base and J 5 bases, leaving 18 bases between the germline ends. For the CDR3, the DNA is TGTGCCAGCAGCCAAGGTGGGGGGGACACCTTTCATCAGCCCCAGCATTTT. Translated: CASSQGGGDTFHQPQHF.

In this sample, this clone turned up a few times. This chain uses TRBV19 with TRBJ2-7; D possibly corresponds to TRBD1 (6 bases). Trimming pared 6 bases from V and 2 bases from J, leaving 17 bases between. CDR3 length equals 15 residues. Germline lookup yields CDR1 LNHDA and CDR2 SQIVND (reference sequence). The CDR3, as DNA: TGTGCCAGTAGGAACACGCCTGGGGGCACCTACGAGCAGTACTTC. Translation: CASRNTPGGTYEQYF. The full variable domain, in which reference TRBV19 and TRBJ2-7 provide the parts outside the CDR3, is DGGITQSPKYLFRKEGQNVTLSCEQNLNHDAMYWYRQDPGQGLRLIYYSQIVNDFQKGDIAEGYSVSREKKESFPLTVTSAQKNPTAFYLCASRNTPGGTYEQYFGPGTRLTVT.

This clone came up once. The V call is TRBV7-9, the J call TRBJ2-5, with 7 bases that match TRBD1. Germline CDR1 SEHNR, CDR2 FQNEAQ (reference sequence). V shed 5 bases, J shed 3 bases, and the junction held 9 bases outside the gene matches. This CDR3 comprises 15 residues. CDR3 DNA sequence: TGTGCCAGCAGCCCCGAGGGGGCGCGGGAAGAGACCCAGTACTTC. Encoded protein: CASSPEGAREETQYF.

This sequence joins TRBV2 and TRBJ2-3; TRBD2 is a possible D gene (5 bases). The CDR3 has 15 residues. The V gene lost 0 bases and the J gene lost 4 bases, with 11 bases spanning the gap. Germline CDR1 reads SNHLY; CDR2 reads FYNNEI. The CDR3 sequence: CASSEATNIADTQYF. CDR3 bases: TGTGCCAGCAGTGAAGCGACTAATATCGCAGATACGCAGTATTTT.

The chain is built from TRBV6-1 and TRBJ1-2, with D tentatively TRBD1 (5 bases). The CDR3 is made up of 13 amino acids. Germline V gene sequence: CDR1 MNHNS, CDR2 SASEGT. Trimming pared 5 bases from V and 7 bases from J, leaving 14 bases between. The CDR3 spells CASSLLVQVGYTF. The CDR3 DNA sequence: TGTGCCAGCAGTCTCCTAGTACAGGTTGGCTACACCTTC.

The CDR3 sequence is CASSYGRTGWSHEQYF. In DNA, the CDR3 is TGTGCCAGCAGCTACGGACGCACCGGATGGTCCCACGAGCAGTACTTC. The chain links TRBV7-2 to TRBJ2-5; D call uncertain. The closer fit of TRBJ2-7 to the DNA end suggests the J call may be wrong. This CDR3 has 16 residues. Germline V gene sequence: CDR1 SGHTA, CDR2 FQGNSA.

The chain has TRBV6-5 and TRBJ2-7, with TRBD1 identical over 10 bases. This CDR3 has 15 amino acids. The germline CDR1 and CDR2 sequences are MNHEY and SVGAGI. V lost 4 bases, J lost 3 bases, and 6 bases stayed unmatched. CDR3 protein: CASSLYRDRGYEQYF. CDR3 in DNA: TGTGCCAGCAGTTTGTACCGGGACAGGGGCTACGAGCAGTACTTC.

The chain recombines TRBV5-4 with TRBJ1-1, with 7 bases aligning to TRBD1. CDR3 length equals 15 residues. Germline CDR1 reads SGHNT; CDR2 reads YYREEE (reference sequence). V lost 3 bases to trimming and J lost 1 base; unmatched junction nucleotides: 6. DNA of the CDR3: TGTGCCAGCAGCTCGACCGGGACAGCGAACACTGAAGCTTTCTTT. Residues: CASSSTGTANTEAFF.

V is TRBV29-1 and J is TRBJ2-1, with 14 bases aligning to TRBD2. CDR3 length equals 14 residues. J gave up 10 bases and V 6 bases, and 8 bases lay outside the gene matches. Germline V gene lookup returns CDR1 SQVTM and CDR2 ANQGSEA. CDR3 bases: TGCAGCGTCGGACTAGCGGGAGGTTCGCAGGAGCAGTTCTTC. Translating gives CSVGLAGGSQEQFF.

The J gene is TRBJ2-1, the V gene TRBV6-1, with 8 bases identical to TRBD2. The ends lost 7 bases at V and 9 bases at J; junction bases unmatched: 8. Germline V gene data show CDR1 as MNHNS and CDR2 as SASEGT. This CDR3 region has 13 residues. CDR3 DNA: TGTGCCAGCACCGGGACTAGTGGTACTGAGCAGTTCTTC. Its translation is CASTGTSGTEQFF.

The chain carries TRBV11-2 and TRBJ1-1; a possible D gene is TRBD1 (6 bases). Germline values: CDR1 SGHAT, CDR2 FQNNGV. V lost 5 bases, J lost 5 bases, and 15 bases lay in between. The CDR3 has 14 residues. DNA for the CDR3: TGTGCCAGCAGCCCCCGGGGACATTTGACTGAAGCTTTCTTT. As protein: CASSPRGHLTEAFF.

This chain uses TRBV28 with TRBJ2-2, with 8 positions matching TRBD1. Trimming at V came to 6 bases and at J to 1 base, leaving 4 bases not matched to a gene. CDR1 MDHEN and CDR2 SYDVKM come from the germline V gene. This CDR3 comprises 15 residues. CDR3 bases: TGTGCCAGCAGATGGGACAGGAGGAACACCGGGGAGCTGTTTTTT. Translated, it gives CASRWDRRNTGELFF.

A single count supports this clone. V usage is TRBV19 and J usage is TRBJ1-5; no firm D call. This CDR3 has 14 residues. CDR1 is LNHDA, CDR2 SQIVND, per germline (reference sequence). Trimming stripped 7 bases from V and 5 bases from J, with 15 bases between. The CDR3 DNA reads as TGTGCCAGTACCTTAAGTCCCGGCCATCAGCCCCAGCATTTT. Translating it yields CASTLSPGHQPQHF.

The chain has TRBV19 and TRBJ2-5; TRBD2 matches at 7 bases. The length of the CDR3 is 15 residues. Germline V CDR1 and CDR2: LNHDA, SQIVND (reference sequence). With V trimmed by 7 bases and J by 4 bases, 12 bases remained unmatched. The CDR3 nucleotides are TGTGCCAGTACCTCATCTAGCGGCGATCGAGAGACCCAGTACTTC. Translated, it gives CASTSSSGDRETQYF.

The rearrangement joins TRBV28 to TRBJ2-7; D not certain. CDR1 MDHEN and CDR2 SYDVKM come from the germline V gene. The length of the CDR3 is 13 residues. V lost 5 bases, J lost 0 bases, and 8 bases lay in between. CDR3: CASSVQSSYEQYF. CDR3 DNA sequence: TGTGCCAGCAGTGTACAAAGCTCCTACGAGCAGTACTTC.

The rearrangement joins TRBV7-8 to TRBJ1-2; TRBD1 matches 10 bases. J gave up 8 bases and V 0 bases, and 3 bases lay outside the gene matches. This CDR3 region has 14 residues. CDR1 and CDR2 (germline): SGHVS, FQNEAQ. The CDR3 region has the DNA TGTGCCAGCAGCTTAGCCGGGGACAGGGGCGGCTACACCTTC. Residues: CASSLAGDRGGYTF.

The gene calls are TRBV7-9 and TRBJ2-1, with 8 bases matching TRBD2. This CDR3 contains 15 residues. CDR1 and CDR2 (germline): SEHNR, FQNEAQ (reference sequence). The V segment lost 4 bases and the J segment 6 bases; nucleotides outside the gene matches: 8. CDR3 nucleotide sequence: TGTGCCAGCAGCTCCCCTGGACTAGCCCTCAATGAGCAGTTCTTC. This translates into CASSSPGLALNEQFF.

The gene calls are TRBV4-2 and TRBJ2-2; D is ambiguous. The CDR3 runs to 18 residues. Germline-derived CDR1 and CDR2 are LGHNA and YNFKEQ. The ends were cut back, 1 base at V and 3 bases at J, with 18 bases in the middle. DNA of the CDR3: TGTGCCAGCAGCCAAGGTGCCCCGAACCACCTGTACACCGGGGAGCTGTTTTTT. As protein: CASSQGAPNHLYTGELFF.

This clone was counted a few times. J is TRBJ1-2 and V is TRBV28; D possibly corresponds to TRBD1 (5 bases). Germline V gene lookup returns CDR1 MDHEN and CDR2 SYDVKM. Trimming shortened V by 11 bases and J by 3 bases, and 16 bases separated the two germline ends. The CDR3 is 13 amino acids. The CDR3 DNA reads TGTGCCGGGAGGGGCCTAGGTTACTATGGCTACACCTTC. It yields the protein CAGRGLGYYGYTF.

This clone was seen only a few times. Since a much larger clone is just one base distant, this may be a read error. The same CDR3 is also encoded by other DNA sequences in this sample. V usage is TRBV5-1 and J usage is TRBJ2-5, with no clear D. The V and J ends lost 3 bases and 2 bases respectively, with 2 bases between them. The germline V gene has CDR1 SGHRS and CDR2 YFSETQ. The CDR3 sequence is 11 residues long. The CDR3 coding sequence is TGCGCCAGCAGCTCTCAAGAGACCCAGTACTTC. Translated: CASSSQETQYF.

The chain recombines TRBV28 with TRBJ1-1, with D uncertain. The CDR3 consists of 11 residues. Germline CDR1 reads MDHEN; CDR2 reads SYDVKM. Trimming left V 8 bases short and J 6 bases short, with 10 bases between. This CDR3 reads CASGPRSEAFF. CDR3 DNA: TGTGCCAGCGGACCCCGTTCTGAAGCTTTCTTT.

The rearrangement joins TRBV27 to TRBJ2-7; D may be TRBD1 (6 bases). CDR1 and CDR2 (germline): MNHEY, SMNVEV (reference sequence). The CDR3 totals 16 residues. Trimming pared 7 bases from V and 2 bases from J, leaving 21 bases between. CDR3 DNA: TGTGCCAGCACCGCACTCCGGGACAAGGGGACCTACGAGCAGTACTTC. Protein sequence: CASTALRDKGTYEQYF.